Below, 14 T cell receptor beta chains from the same sample are listed, as sequenced in a study of blood T cell repertoires in COVID-19. Libraries were prepared by immunoSEQ multiplex PCR; TCRdb keeps only in-frame clonotypes and omits some of them. The data hold 55,000 to 65,000 clones, with 80% to 85% observed a single time. Sequencing input: peripheral blood. The receptors stem from a man younger than 40 with COVID-19, enrolled during active disease.

This clone has more than one count but fewer than ten. The V call is TRBV4-3, the J call TRBJ1-6; D unclear. CDR1 LGHNA and CDR2 YSLEER come from the germline V gene. V shed 2 bases and J shed 9 bases, with 8 bases lying between them. The CDR3 extends over 13 amino acids. CDR3 bases: TGCGCCAGCAGCCAAACTATAGCTTCACCCCTCCACTTT. It translates to CASSQTIASPLHF.

V gene TRBV30 combines with J gene TRBJ2-7; a weak D match, TRBD1 (6 bases). Germline assignment: CDR1 GTSNPN and CDR2 SVGIG (reference sequence). The CDR3 contains 14 residues. V shed 0 bases and J shed 3 bases, with 12 bases lying between them. For the CDR3, the DNA is TGTGCCTGGAGTGTACCGGGCAGGGGCTACGAGCAGTACTTC. It codes for CAWSVPGRGYEQYF.

This clone was detected once. The CDR3 region has the DNA TGTGCCTGGAGTGACCCCCCTAGCGGGAGAGATGAGCAGTTCTTC. This codes for CAWSDPPSGRDEQFF. The V call is TRBV30, the J call TRBJ2-1; 10 nucleotides line up with TRBD2. Germline V gene data show CDR1 as GTSNPN and CDR2 as SVGIG (reference sequence). The CDR3 runs 15 residues. V shed 1 base, J shed 8 bases, and the junction held 8 bases outside the gene matches.

CDR3 DNA sequence: TGTGCCAGCAGCTACGGGACAGTCGGAGAAAAACTGTTTTTT. As protein: CASSYGTVGEKLFF. The chain joins TRBV7-2 to TRBJ1-4, with 7 bases matching TRBD1. The ends lost 4 bases at V and 8 bases at J; junction bases unmatched: 7. The V gene's germline CDR1 is SGHTA and CDR2 FQGNSA. CDR3 size: 14 residues.

The chain is built from TRBV28 and TRBJ1-1; D is unclear. Trimming took 10 bases from V and 1 from J, leaving 10 bases between them. CDR1 and CDR2 from the germline V gene are MDHEN and SYDVKM. The CDR3 length is 12 residues. CDR3 protein: CAIRHGNTEAFF. In DNA form, the CDR3 reads TGTGCCATCCGCCACGGGAACACTGAAGCTTTCTTT.

This chain uses TRBV9 with TRBJ1-2, with D possibly TRBD1 on 5 matching bases. CDR1 is SGDLS and CDR2 is YYNGEE in the germline V gene. V was shortened by 4 bases and J by 7 bases, with 14 bases between the two germline ends. This CDR3 is 13 amino acids long. CDR3 DNA sequence: TGTGCCAGCAGCCCTCACTCAGGGTCTGGCTACACCTTC. This sequence encodes CASSPHSGSGYTF.

The chain is built from TRBV7-2 and TRBJ1-5; tentatively, D is TRBD1 (6 bases). CDR1 and CDR2 (germline): SGHTA, FQGNSA. CDR3 length equals 15 residues. V lost 2 bases and J 2 bases, leaving 10 bases between the germline ends. CDR3 sequence (DNA): TGTGCCAGCAGCTTACACGGGACACGCAATCAGCCCCAGCATTTT. Translated: CASSLHGTRNQPQHF. Combining the CDR3 with reference TRBV7-2 and TRBJ1-5 gives the whole variable domain GAGVSQSPSNKVTEKGKDVELRCDPISGHTALYWYRQSLGQGLEFLIYFQGNSAPDKSGLPSDRFSAERTGGSVSTLTIQRTQQEDSAVYLCASSLHGTRNQPQHFGDGTRLSIL.

The V and J genes are TRBV27 and TRBJ2-7, with 10 positions matching TRBD2. V lost 5 bases and J lost 4; bases outside the gene matches: 8. CDR1 MNHEY and CDR2 SMNVEV come from the germline V gene (reference sequence). The CDR3 contains 15 residues. This CDR3 reads CASSISGRAPYEQYF. In nucleotides, the CDR3 is TGTGCCAGCAGTATAAGCGGGAGGGCCCCATACGAGCAGTACTTC.

In its sample, this clone was seen a few times. The chain is built from TRBV14 and TRBJ2-7; no definite D call. Germline V lookup: CDR1 SGHDN, CDR2 FVKESK. The CDR3 sequence is 12 residues long. The V end was cut by 2 bases, the J end by 1 base, with 3 bases between. Here the CDR3 DNA reads TGTGCCAGCAGCCAATATTCCTACGAGCAGTACTTC. Encoded protein: CASSQYSYEQYF. Complete variable domain (other parts from reference TRBV14 and TRBJ2-7): EAGVTQFPSHSVIEKGQTVTLRCDPISGHDNLYWYRRVMGKEIKFLLHFVKESKQDESGMPNNRFLAERTGGTYSTLKVQPAELEDSGVYFCASSQYSYEQYFGPGTRLTVT.

The J gene is TRBJ1-5, the V gene TRBV30; no definite D call. Germline V gene data show CDR1 as GTSNPN and CDR2 as SVGIG (reference sequence). Trimming removed 1 base from V and 5 bases from J, with 12 bases in between. The length of the CDR3 is 14 residues. The CDR3 bases are TGTGCCTGGAGTGGCGGGTCCCTCGATCAGCCCCAGCATTTT. This sequence encodes CAWSGGSLDQPQHF.

The rearrangement links TRBV6-2 or TRBV6-3 to TRBJ1-2; 7 bases are a match to TRBD1. With V trimmed by 1 base and J by 6 bases, 11 bases remained unmatched. In germline, CDR1 is MNHEY, CDR2 SVGEGT. The CDR3 is 16 amino acids. The CDR3 DNA sequence: TGTGCCAGCAGTTACTTAGGCCTGGGACAGTCAGATGGCTACACCTTC. Translating it yields CASSYLGLGQSDGYTF.

V gene TRBV4-1 combines with J gene TRBJ2-7; D may be TRBD1 (5 bases). CDR3 size: 15 residues. CDR1 and CDR2 (germline): MGHRA, YSYEKL. Trimming cost V 0 bases and J 4 bases, with 13 bases left between them. The CDR3 sequence: CASSQEGQGAYEQYF. CDR3 DNA: TGCGCCAGCAGCCAAGAAGGGCAAGGGGCGTACGAGCAGTACTTC.

The chain couples TRBV28 to TRBJ1-1, with 9 bases aligning to TRBD1. Germline values: CDR1 MDHEN, CDR2 SYDVKM. The ends lost 5 bases at V and 9 bases at J; junction bases unmatched: 19. This CDR3 is 17 amino acids long. CDR3 DNA sequence: TGTGCCAGCAGTCCTATTTCCGGGACAGGGATTTATTCTAAAGCTTTCTTT. This translates into CASSPISGTGIYSKAFF.

The V and J genes are TRBV11-2 and TRBJ2-6; no clear D gene. The CDR3 has 14 residues. Germline V gene lookup returns CDR1 SGHAT and CDR2 FQNNGV. V was cut by 1 base and J by 7 bases, with 8 bases left in between. The CDR3 region has the DNA TGTGCCAGCAGCTTAGCCTCCGTAGCCAACGTCCTGACTTTC. Encoded protein: CASSLASVANVLTF.